These 7 T cell receptor beta chains were sequenced from one sample in a study of cytomegalovirus exposure and HLA in healthy donors. Assay: immunoSEQ multiplex PCR; the TCRdb copy retains only in-frame clones and omits some. The sample contains roughly 130,000 clones, 88% of which appear only once. Sequenced sample: PBMCs. Source of these receptors: a man younger than 45 in good health and CMV-seronegative.

The rearrangement joins TRBV19 to TRBJ2-5; 10 positions agree with TRBD1. Per the germline V gene, CDR1 is LNHDA and CDR2 is SQIVND (reference sequence). The CDR3 covers 13 residues. Trimming at V came to 6 bases and at J to 4 bases, leaving 2 bases not matched to a gene. The CDR3 region is CASRDRGTETQYF. The CDR3 bases are TGTGCCAGTAGGGACAGGGGGACAGAGACCCAGTACTTC.

This chain uses TRBV27 with TRBJ2-7; possible D gene TRBD1, 5 bases. The V gene lost 2 bases and the J gene lost 3 bases, with 11 bases spanning the gap. Germline CDR1 and CDR2: MNHEY and SMNVEV (reference sequence). The CDR3 covers 14 residues. The CDR3 spells CASSLRSGHYEQYF. CDR3 nucleotides: TGTGCCAGCAGTTTAAGGTCAGGACACTACGAGCAGTACTTC.

This rearrangement joins TRBV2 to TRBJ2-3; D perhaps matches TRBD1 (5 bases). The length of the CDR3 is 16 residues. V lost 2 bases, J lost 1 base, and 13 bases lay in between. Germline V CDR1 and CDR2: SNHLY, FYNNEI. CDR3 coding DNA: TGTGCCAGCAGTGAATATAGTATGGGGCGCACAGATACGCAGTATTTT. Translated, it gives CASSEYSMGRTDTQYF.

This sequence joins TRBV27 and TRBJ2-5, with 9 bases matching TRBD1. The V gene's germline CDR1 is MNHEY and CDR2 SMNVEV (reference sequence). V shed 6 bases, J shed 3 bases, and the junction held 2 bases outside the gene matches. The CDR3 extends over 13 amino acids. The CDR3 region has the DNA TGTGCCAGCAGAAGGACAGGGGAAGAGACCCAGTACTTC. It specifies CASRRTGEETQYF.

This rearrangement joins TRBV19 to TRBJ2-7; 7 positions match TRBD1. Germline values: CDR1 LNHDA, CDR2 SQIVND (reference sequence). This CDR3 has 15 residues. Trimming at V came to 1 base and at J to 1 base, leaving 4 bases not matched to a gene. The CDR3 DNA reads as TGTGCCAGTAGTATAGGGGACAGCACGTCCTACGAGCAGTACTTC. Translation gives CASSIGDSTSYEQYF.

This clone was counted only a few times. The V call is TRBV27, the J call TRBJ2-7; tentatively, D is TRBD1 (7 bases). The CDR3 sequence is 12 residues long. Trimming removed 9 bases from V and 4 bases from J, with 13 bases in between. Germline CDR1 is MNHEY and CDR2 is SMNVEV (reference sequence). CDR3 residues: CARGRGRYEQYF. The CDR3, as DNA: TGTGCCAGGGGCAGGGGGAGGTACGAGCAGTACTTC.

V and J are TRBV18 and TRBJ1-1; D perhaps matches TRBD1 (6 bases). V lost 5 bases and J lost 3, with 13 bases in between. The CDR3 sequence is 14 residues long. The germline V gene has CDR1 KGHSH and CDR2 LQKENI. The CDR3 DNA sequence: TGTGCCAGCTCAGCGGGCCGGACAGACACTGAAGCTTTCTTT. It is translated as CASSAGRTDTEAFF.